This record looks at one T cell receptor (beta chain) sequence and its context. Repertoires were generated with immunoSEQ multiplex PCR, while TCRdb's copy carries only in-frame clones and drops some. The sample lists about 520,000 clones; about 85% were seen once. This entry is derived from a study of shared clonotypes between healthy human individuals. This clonotype was sampled from a woman in her thirties or forties in good health. Some clones in this sample may be carry-over from other donors' samples. The sample taken for sequencing was PBMCs.

The CDR3 here is CASNLAGYNEQFF. CDR3 coding DNA: TGTGCCAGTAACCTCGCGGGCTACAATGAGCAGTTCTTC. The rearrangement uses TRBV19 and TRBJ2-1, with D tentatively TRBD2 (5 bases). Trimming cost V 7 bases and J 3 bases, with 10 bases left between them. Germline CDR1 LNHDA, CDR2 SQIVND (reference sequence). There are 13 residues in the CDR3.